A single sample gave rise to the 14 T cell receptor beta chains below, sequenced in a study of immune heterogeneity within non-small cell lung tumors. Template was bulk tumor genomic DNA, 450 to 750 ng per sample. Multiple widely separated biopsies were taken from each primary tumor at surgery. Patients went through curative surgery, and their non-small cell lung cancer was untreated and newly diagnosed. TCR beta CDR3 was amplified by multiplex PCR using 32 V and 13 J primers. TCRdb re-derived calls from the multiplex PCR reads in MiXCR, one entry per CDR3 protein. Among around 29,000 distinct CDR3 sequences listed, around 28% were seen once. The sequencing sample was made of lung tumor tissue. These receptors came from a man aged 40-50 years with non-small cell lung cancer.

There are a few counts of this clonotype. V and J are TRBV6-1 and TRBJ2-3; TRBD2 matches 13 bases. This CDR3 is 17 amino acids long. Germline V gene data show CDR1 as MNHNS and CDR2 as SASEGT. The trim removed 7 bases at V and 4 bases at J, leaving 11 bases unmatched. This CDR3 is CASKAGGLAGVADTQYF. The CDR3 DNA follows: TGTGCCAGCAAAGCAGGAGGACTAGCGGGAGTAGCAGATACGCAGTATTTT.

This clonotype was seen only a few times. The CDR3 sequence is CASSESGVYTEAFF. The CDR3 DNA sequence: TGCGCCAGCAGTGAGTCCGGGGTGTACACTGAAGCTTTCTTT. The V gene is TRBV10-2, the J gene TRBJ1-1; D is ambiguous. The CDR3 runs 14 residues. Germline assignment: CDR1 WSHSY and CDR2 SAAADI. Trimming cost V 0 bases and J 3 bases, with 8 bases left between them.

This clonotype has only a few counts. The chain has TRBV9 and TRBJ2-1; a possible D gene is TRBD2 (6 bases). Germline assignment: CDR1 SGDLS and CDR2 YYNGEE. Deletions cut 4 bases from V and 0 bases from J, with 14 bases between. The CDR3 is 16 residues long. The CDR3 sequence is CASSPTSRSSYNEQFF. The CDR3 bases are TGTGCCAGCAGCCCCACTAGCCGGAGCTCCTACAATGAGCAGTTCTTC.

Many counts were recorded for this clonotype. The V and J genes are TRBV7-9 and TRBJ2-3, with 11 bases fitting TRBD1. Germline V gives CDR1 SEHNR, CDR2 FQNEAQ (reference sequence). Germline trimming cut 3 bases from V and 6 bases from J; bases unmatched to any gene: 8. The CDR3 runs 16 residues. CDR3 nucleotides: TGTGCCAGCAGCTTTCCAGGACAGGGGGCTTCGGATACGCAGTATTTT. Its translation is CASSFPGQGASDTQYF. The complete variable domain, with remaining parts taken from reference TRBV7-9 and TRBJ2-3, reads DTGVSQNPRHKITKRGQNVTFRCDPISEHNRLYWYRQTLGQGPEFLTYFQNEAQLEKSRLLSDRFSAERPKGSFSTLEIQRTEQGDSAMYLCASSFPGQGASDTQYFGPGTRLTVL.

CDR3 nucleotide sequence: TGTGCCTGGAGCCACAGGGGGCGCGTCCGGAGAAATGAAAAACTGTTTTTT. Translating gives CAWSHRGRVRRNEKLFF. This rearrangement joins TRBV30 to TRBJ1-4; 9 positions agree with TRBD1. Germline-derived CDR1 and CDR2 are GTSNPN and SVGIG (reference sequence). The V gene end was trimmed by 3 bases and the J gene end by 5 bases; junction bases not matched to a gene: 13. The CDR3 spans 17 residues.

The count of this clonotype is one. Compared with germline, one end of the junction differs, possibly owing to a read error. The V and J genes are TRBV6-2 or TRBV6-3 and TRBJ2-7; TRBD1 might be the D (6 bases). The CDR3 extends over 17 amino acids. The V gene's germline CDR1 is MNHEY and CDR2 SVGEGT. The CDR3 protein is CSSSSPSDSVGPYEQYF. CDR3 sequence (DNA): TGTTCCAGCAGTTCCCCCTCGGACAGCGTTGGTCCCTACGAGCAGTACTTC.

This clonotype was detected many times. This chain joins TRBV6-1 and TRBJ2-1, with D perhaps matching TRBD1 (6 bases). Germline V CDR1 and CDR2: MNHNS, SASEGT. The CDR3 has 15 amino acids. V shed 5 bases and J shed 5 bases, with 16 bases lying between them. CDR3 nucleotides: TGTGCCAGCAGTCCCATCGGGACACCGAACAATGAGCAGTTCTTC. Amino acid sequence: CASSPIGTPNNEQFF.

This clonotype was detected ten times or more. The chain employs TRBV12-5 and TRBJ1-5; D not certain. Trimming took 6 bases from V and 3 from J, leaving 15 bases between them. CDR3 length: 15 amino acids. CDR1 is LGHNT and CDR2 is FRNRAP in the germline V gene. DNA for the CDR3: TGTGCTAGTGGATCCGGATCGGTTCCCAATCAGCCCCAGCATTTT. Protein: CASGSGSVPNQPQHF.

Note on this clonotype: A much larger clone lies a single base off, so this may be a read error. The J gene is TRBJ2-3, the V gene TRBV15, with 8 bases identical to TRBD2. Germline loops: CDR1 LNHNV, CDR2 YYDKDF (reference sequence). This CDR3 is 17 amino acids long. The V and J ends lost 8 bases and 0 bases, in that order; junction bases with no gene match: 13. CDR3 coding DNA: TGTGCCACCGGCACCACTAGCGGCTTAGTTAGCACAGATACGCAGTATTTT. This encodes CATGTTSGLVSTDTQYF.

The CDR3 here is CASSPRQGAPGANVLTF. CDR3 DNA sequence: TGTGCCAGTAGTCCCCGACAGGGAGCACCTGGGGCCAACGTCCTGACTTTC. The chain combines TRBV19 with TRBJ2-6, with TRBD1 matching 7 bases. This CDR3 region has 17 residues. Germline CDR1 LNHDA, CDR2 SQIVND (reference sequence). V was pared by 5 bases and J by 2 bases, with 9 bases of the junction left unmatched.

CDR3 amino acids: CSASPRRRRETQYF. The CDR3 coding sequence is TGCAGTGCTAGTCCCAGGCGGCGAAGGGAGACCCAGTACTTC. The chain couples TRBV20-1 to TRBJ2-5; D unclear. V dropped 3 bases and J dropped 5 bases, with 16 bases sitting between them. The CDR3 runs to 14 residues. The germline gives CDR1 DFQATT, CDR2 SNEGSKA (reference sequence).

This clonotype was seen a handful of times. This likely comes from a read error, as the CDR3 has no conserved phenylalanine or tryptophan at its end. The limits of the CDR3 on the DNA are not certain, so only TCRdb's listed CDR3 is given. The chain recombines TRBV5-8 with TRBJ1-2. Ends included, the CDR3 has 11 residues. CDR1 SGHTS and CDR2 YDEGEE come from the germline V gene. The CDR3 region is CASSEIQGHTL.

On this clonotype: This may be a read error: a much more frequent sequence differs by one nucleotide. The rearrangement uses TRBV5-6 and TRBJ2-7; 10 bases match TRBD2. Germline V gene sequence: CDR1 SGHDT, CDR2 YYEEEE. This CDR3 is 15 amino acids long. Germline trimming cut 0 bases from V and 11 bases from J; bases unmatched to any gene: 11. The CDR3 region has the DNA TGTGCCAGCAGCTTGGAGACTAGCGGGCTACGGGGGAAGTACTTC. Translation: CASSLETSGLRGKYF. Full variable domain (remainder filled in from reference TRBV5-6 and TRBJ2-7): DAGVTQSPTHLIKTRGQQVTLRCSPKSGHDTVSWYQQALGQGPQFIFQYYEEEERQRGNFPDRFSGHQFPNYSSELNVNALLLGDSALYLCASSLETSGLRGKYFGPGTRLTVT.

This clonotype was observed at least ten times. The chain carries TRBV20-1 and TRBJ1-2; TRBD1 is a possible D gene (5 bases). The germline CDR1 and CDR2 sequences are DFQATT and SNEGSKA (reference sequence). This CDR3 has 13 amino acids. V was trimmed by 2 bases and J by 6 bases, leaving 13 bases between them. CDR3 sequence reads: CSARLAQGHGYTF. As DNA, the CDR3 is TGCAGTGCTAGACTCGCGCAGGGTCATGGCTACACCTTC.